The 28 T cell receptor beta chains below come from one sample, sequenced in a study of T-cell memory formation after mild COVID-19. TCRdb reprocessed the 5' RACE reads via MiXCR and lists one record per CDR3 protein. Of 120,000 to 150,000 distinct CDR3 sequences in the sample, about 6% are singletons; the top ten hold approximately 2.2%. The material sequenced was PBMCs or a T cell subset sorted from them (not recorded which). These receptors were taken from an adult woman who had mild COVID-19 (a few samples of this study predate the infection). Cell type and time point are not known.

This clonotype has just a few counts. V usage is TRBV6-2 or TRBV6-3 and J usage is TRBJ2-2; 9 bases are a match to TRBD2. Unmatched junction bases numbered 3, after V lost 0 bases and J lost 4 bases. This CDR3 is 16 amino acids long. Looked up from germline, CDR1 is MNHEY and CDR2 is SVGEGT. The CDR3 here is CASSYSRGRATGELFF. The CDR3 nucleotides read TGTGCCAGCAGTTACTCGCGCGGGAGGGCCACCGGGGAGCTGTTTTTT.

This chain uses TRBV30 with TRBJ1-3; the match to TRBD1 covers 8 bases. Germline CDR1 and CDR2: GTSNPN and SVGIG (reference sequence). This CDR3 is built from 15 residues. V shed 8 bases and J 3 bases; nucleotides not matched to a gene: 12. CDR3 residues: CARFDRGRFGNTIYF. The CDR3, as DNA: TGTGCCCGCTTCGACAGGGGAAGATTTGGAAACACCATATATTTT.

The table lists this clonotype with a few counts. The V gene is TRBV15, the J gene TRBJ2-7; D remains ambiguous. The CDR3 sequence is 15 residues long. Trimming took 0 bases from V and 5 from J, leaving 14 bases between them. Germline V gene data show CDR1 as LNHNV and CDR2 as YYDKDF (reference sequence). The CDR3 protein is CATSRDTAPGDEQYF. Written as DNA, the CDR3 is TGTGCCACCAGCAGAGACACTGCCCCTGGGGACGAGCAGTACTTC.

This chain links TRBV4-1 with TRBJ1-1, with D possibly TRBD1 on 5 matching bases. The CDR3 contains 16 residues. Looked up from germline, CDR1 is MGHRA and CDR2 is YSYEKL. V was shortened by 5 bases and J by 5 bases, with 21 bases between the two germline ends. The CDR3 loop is CASSNEVRAQGTEAFF. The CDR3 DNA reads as TGCGCCAGCAGCAACGAGGTTCGGGCGCAGGGAACTGAAGCTTTCTTT.

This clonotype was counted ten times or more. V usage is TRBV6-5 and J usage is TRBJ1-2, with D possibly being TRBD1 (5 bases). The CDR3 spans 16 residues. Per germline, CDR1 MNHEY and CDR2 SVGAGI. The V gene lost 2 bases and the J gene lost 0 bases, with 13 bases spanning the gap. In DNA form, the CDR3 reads TGTGCCAGCAGTTACCTTTCGGGGGGGACTAACTATGGCTACACCTTC. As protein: CASSYLSGGTNYGYTF.

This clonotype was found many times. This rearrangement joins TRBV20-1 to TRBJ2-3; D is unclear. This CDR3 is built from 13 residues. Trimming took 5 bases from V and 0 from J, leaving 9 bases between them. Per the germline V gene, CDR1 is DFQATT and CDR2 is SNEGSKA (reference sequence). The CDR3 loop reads CSAYDSSTDTQYF. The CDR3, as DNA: TGCAGTGCTTACGATTCTAGCACAGATACGCAGTATTTT.

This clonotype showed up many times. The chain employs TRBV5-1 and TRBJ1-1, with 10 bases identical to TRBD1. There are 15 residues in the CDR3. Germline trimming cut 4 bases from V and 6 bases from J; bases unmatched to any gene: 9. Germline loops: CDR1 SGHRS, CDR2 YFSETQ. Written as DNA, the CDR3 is TGCGCCAGCAGCCGTCCCGGGACAGGGGACGCTGAAGCTTTCTTT. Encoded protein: CASSRPGTGDAEAFF.

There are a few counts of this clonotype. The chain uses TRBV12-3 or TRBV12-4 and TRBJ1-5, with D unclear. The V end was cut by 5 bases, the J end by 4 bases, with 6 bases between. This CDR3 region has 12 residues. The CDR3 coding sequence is TGTGCCAGCAGTCCACAGAATCAGCCCCAGCATTTT. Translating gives CASSPQNQPQHF.

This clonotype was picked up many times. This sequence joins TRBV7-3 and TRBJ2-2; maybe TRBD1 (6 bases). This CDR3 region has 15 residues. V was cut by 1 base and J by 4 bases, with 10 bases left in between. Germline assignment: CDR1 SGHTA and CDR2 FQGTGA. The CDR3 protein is CASSLSPGVTGELFF. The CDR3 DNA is TGTGCCAGCAGCTTAAGTCCAGGGGTCACCGGGGAGCTGTTTTTT.

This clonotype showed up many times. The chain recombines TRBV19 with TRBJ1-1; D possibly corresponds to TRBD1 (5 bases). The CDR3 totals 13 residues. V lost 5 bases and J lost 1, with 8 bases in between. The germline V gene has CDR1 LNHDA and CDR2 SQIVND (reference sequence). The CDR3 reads CASSVRANTEAFF. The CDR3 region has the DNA TGTGCCAGTAGTGTCAGGGCGAACACTGAAGCTTTCTTT.

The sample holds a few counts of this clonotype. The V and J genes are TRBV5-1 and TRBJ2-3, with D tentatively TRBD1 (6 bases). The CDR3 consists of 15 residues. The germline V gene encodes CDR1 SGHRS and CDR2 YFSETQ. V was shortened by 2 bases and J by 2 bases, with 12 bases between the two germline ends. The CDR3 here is CASSLSDRFTDTQYF. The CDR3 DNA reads TGCGCCAGCAGCTTATCTGACAGGTTCACAGATACGCAGTATTTT.

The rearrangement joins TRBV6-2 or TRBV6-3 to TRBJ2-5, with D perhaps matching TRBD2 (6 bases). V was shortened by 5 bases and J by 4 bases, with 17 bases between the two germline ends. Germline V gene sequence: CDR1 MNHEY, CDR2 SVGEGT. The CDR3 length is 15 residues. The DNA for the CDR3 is TGTGCCAGCAGTCTGACGCTCCGGGAGAGAGAGACCCAGTACTTC. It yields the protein CASSLTLRERETQYF.

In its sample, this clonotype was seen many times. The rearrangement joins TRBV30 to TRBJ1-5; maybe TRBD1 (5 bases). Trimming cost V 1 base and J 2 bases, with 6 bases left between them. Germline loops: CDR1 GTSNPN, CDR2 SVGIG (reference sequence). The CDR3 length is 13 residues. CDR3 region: CAWSAQGNQPQHF. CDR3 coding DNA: TGTGCCTGGAGTGCACAGGGCAATCAGCCCCAGCATTTT.

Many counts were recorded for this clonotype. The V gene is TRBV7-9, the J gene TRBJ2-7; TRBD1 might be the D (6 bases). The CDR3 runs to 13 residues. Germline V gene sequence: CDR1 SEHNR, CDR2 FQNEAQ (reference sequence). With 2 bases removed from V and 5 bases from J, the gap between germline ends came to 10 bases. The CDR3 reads CASSLTQGNEQYF. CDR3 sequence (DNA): TGTGCCAGCAGCTTAACACAGGGCAACGAGCAGTACTTC.

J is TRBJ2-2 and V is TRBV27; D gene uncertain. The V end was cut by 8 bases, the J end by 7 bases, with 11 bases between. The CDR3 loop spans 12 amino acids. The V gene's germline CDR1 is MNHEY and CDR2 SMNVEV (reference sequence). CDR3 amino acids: CASSVPHGELFF. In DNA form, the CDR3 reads TGTGCCAGCTCTGTTCCTCACGGGGAGCTGTTTTTT.

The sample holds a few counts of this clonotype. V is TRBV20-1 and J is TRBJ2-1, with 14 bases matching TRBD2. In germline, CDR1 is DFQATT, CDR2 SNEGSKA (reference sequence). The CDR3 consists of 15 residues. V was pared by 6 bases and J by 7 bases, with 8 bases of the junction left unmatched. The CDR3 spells CSALLTSGRDNEQFF. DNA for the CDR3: TGCAGTGCCCTCCTGACTAGCGGGAGGGATAATGAGCAGTTCTTC.

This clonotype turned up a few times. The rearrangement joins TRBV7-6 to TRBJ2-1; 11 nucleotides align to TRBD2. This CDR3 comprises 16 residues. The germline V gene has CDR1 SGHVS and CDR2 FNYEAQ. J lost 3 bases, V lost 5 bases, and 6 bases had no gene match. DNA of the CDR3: TGTGCCAGCAGCACCCTAGCGGGGGGAGGCTACAATGAGCAGTTCTTC. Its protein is CASSTLAGGGYNEQFF.

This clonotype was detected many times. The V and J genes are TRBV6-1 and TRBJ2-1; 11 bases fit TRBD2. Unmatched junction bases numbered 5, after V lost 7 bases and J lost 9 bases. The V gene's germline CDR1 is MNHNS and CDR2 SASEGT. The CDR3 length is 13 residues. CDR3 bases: TGTGCCAGCATGGATAGCGGGGGGGTTGAGCAGTTCTTC. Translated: CASMDSGGVEQFF.

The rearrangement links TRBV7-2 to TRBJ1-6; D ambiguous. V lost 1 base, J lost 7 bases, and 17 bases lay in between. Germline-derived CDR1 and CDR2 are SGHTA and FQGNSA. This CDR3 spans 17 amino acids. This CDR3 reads CASSLEGGLGTNSPLHF. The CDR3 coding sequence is TGTGCCAGCAGCTTAGAAGGTGGCCTCGGAACGAATTCACCCCTCCACTTT.

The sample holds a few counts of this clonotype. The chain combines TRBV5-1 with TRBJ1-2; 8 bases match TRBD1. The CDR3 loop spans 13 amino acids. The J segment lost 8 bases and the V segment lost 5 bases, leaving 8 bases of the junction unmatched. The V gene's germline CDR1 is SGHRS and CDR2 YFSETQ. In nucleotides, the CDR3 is TGCGCCAGCAGTTACGACAGGGGAGGCGGCTACACCTTC. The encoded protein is CASSYDRGGGYTF.

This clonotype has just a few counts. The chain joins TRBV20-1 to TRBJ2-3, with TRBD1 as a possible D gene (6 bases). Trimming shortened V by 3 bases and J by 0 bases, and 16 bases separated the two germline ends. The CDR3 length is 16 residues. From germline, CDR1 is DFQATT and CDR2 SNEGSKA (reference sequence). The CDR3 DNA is TGCAGTGCTAGGAATAGGGACACCTTTAGCACAGATACGCAGTATTTT. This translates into CSARNRDTFSTDTQYF.

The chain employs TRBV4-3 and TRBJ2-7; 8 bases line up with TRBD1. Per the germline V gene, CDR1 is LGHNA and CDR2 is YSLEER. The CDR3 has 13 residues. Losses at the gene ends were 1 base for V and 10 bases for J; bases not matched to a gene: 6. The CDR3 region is CASSQVEGTGQYF. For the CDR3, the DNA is TGCGCCAGCAGCCAAGTCGAGGGGACAGGACAGTACTTC.

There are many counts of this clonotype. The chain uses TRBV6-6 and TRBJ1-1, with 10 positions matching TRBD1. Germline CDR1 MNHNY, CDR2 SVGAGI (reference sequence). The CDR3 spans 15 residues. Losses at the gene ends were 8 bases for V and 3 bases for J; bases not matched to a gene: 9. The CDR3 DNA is TGTGCCAGCTTGGGGACAGGGGATTTTCACACTGAAGCTTTCTTT. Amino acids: CASLGTGDFHTEAFF.

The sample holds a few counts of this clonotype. The CDR3: CASRRQTNSNQPQHF. DNA for the CDR3: TGTGCCAGCAGACGTCAGACGAATAGCAATCAGCCCCAGCATTTT. The chain has TRBV5-6 and TRBJ1-5; D is ambiguous. From germline, CDR1 is SGHDT and CDR2 YYEEEE. The CDR3 is 15 residues long. V lost 5 bases, J lost 0 bases, and 12 bases lay in between.

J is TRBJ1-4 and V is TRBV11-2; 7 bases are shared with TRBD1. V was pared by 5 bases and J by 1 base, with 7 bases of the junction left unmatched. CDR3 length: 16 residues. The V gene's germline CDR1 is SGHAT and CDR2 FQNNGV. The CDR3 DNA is TGTGCCAGCAGCCCCCTAGCAGGGGGAACTAATGAAAAACTGTTTTTT. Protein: CASSPLAGGTNEKLFF.

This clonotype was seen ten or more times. The CDR3 bases are TGTGCCAGCAGCCGTCCGGCCTACAATGAGCAGTTCTTC. Protein product: CASSRPAYNEQFF. The chain has TRBV3-1 and TRBJ2-1, with D unresolved. Trimming pared 4 bases from V and 2 bases from J, leaving 6 bases between. The germline V gene has CDR1 LGHDT and CDR2 YNNKEL (reference sequence). This CDR3 contains 13 residues.

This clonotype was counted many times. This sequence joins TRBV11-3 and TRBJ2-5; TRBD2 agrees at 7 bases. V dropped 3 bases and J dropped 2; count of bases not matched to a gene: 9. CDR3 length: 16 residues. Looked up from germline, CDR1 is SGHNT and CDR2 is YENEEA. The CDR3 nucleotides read TGTGCCAGCAGCTTTGGAAGGGCGGGAGTTCAAGAGACCCAGTACTTC. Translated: CASSFGRAGVQETQYF.

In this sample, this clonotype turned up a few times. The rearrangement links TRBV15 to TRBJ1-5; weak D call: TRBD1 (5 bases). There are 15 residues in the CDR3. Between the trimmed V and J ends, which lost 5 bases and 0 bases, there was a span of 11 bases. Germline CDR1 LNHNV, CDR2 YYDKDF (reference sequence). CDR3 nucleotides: TGTGCCACCAGCTCCCGGGGCTATAGCAATCAGCCCCAGCATTTT. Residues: CATSSRGYSNQPQHF.